Listed here are 23 T cell receptor beta chains from one sample, sequenced in a study of molecular identifiers for immune sequencing clone quantification. TCRdb reprocessed the PCR reads via MiXCR and lists one record per CDR3 protein. The sample includes approximately 63,000 distinct CDR3 sequences, under 20% of them seen just once. The sequenced sample was naive CD8+ T cells from blood, with Jurkat cell RNA spiked in. As for subset: FACS-sorted CD8+CD4-CCR7+CD45RA+ naive T cells. These receptors were obtained from a human donor in good health. Some libraries in this study had Jurkat cell RNA spiked in.

Comments on this clonotype: This clone may be a read error of a much larger clone one base away. The chain carries TRBV4-1 and TRBJ2-5, with 8 bases that match TRBD2. Trimming took 4 bases from V and 1 from J; bases not matched to a gene: 8. Per germline, CDR1 MGHRA and CDR2 YSYEKL. The CDR3 is 16 residues long. The CDR3, as DNA: TGCGCCAGCAGCCGGGGTAGCGGGACTAGCCAAGAGACCCAGTACTTC. This encodes CASSRGSGTSQETQYF.

About this clonotype: This sequence may be a read error, since a much larger clone differs from it by one base. The V gene is TRBV5-1, the J gene TRBJ2-7, with D maybe TRBD2 (6 bases). There are 13 residues in the CDR3. CDR1 is SGHRS and CDR2 is YFSETQ in the germline V gene. V shed 4 bases and J shed 3 bases, with 11 bases lying between them. CDR3 loop: CASSPAGYYEQYF. DNA of the CDR3: TGCGCCAGCAGCCCAGCGGGTTACTACGAGCAGTACTTC.

This clonotype was found many times. The chain has TRBV7-9 and TRBJ2-1, with D possibly matching TRBD2 (5 bases). The CDR3 runs to 13 residues. Trimming took off 4 bases at V and 5 bases at J, with 9 bases between the two ends. Germline CDR1 reads SEHNR; CDR2 reads FQNEAQ (reference sequence). This CDR3 is CASSWSGDNEQFF. The CDR3 nucleotides are TGTGCCAGCAGCTGGTCCGGGGACAATGAGCAGTTCTTC.

This clonotype was detected many times. The chain has TRBV20-1 and TRBJ2-3, with D tentatively TRBD2 (6 bases). Germline assignment: CDR1 DFQATT and CDR2 SNEGSKA (reference sequence). V was shortened by 3 bases and J by 0 bases, with 16 bases between the two germline ends. The CDR3 sequence is 16 residues long. This chain's CDR3 is CSARIIAVISTDTQYF. Here the CDR3 DNA reads TGCAGTGCTAGGATCATAGCGGTTATTAGCACAGATACGCAGTATTTT.

Many counts were recorded for this clonotype. The rearrangement joins TRBV6-6 to TRBJ2-1; a weak D match, TRBD2 (5 bases). In germline, CDR1 is MNHNY, CDR2 SVGAGI (reference sequence). The CDR3 is made up of 15 amino acids. Deletions cut 4 bases from V and 8 bases from J, with 18 bases between. This CDR3 reads CASSSGIPGPDEQFF. The CDR3 DNA is TGTGCCAGCAGTTCGGGGATCCCCGGGCCCGATGAGCAGTTCTTC.

At least ten counts were recorded for this clonotype. The chain is built from TRBV12-3 or TRBV12-4 and TRBJ2-3; 7 bases are a match to TRBD2. The J segment lost 0 bases and the V segment lost 2 bases, leaving 11 bases of the junction unmatched. This CDR3 has 18 residues. CDR3 nucleotide sequence: TGTGCCAGCAGTTTACGGCGGGAGCTTTTGGAGAGCACAGATACGCAGTATTTT. As protein: CASSLRRELLESTDTQYF.

The chain uses TRBV19 and TRBJ2-5; D might be TRBD2 (5 bases). With 3 bases removed from V and 5 bases from J, the gap between germline ends came to 10 bases. The CDR3 covers 13 residues. Per the germline V gene, CDR1 is LNHDA and CDR2 is SQIVND (reference sequence). The CDR3 DNA follows: TGTGCCAGTAGTATCGTTCTAGCCGAGACCCAGTACTTC. Its protein is CASSIVLAETQYF.

This clonotype was recorded at least ten times. The chain employs TRBV29-1 and TRBJ2-5, with 8 bases that match TRBD2. The CDR3 totals 15 residues. V dropped 1 base and J dropped 5; count of bases not matched to a gene: 9. Per germline, CDR1 SQVTM and CDR2 ANQGSEA. CDR3 loop: CSVEGIGAGGETQYF. CDR3 nucleotide sequence: TGCAGCGTTGAAGGGATTGGGGCGGGAGGTGAGACCCAGTACTTC.

This clonotype was seen a few times. The chain has TRBV15 and TRBJ1-3; the D is unclear. The germline CDR1 and CDR2 sequences are LNHNV and YYDKDF (reference sequence). The CDR3 covers 16 residues. With 0 bases removed from V and 0 bases from J, the gap between germline ends came to 9 bases. CDR3 DNA sequence: TGTGCCACCAGCAGAGATCAGGTCTTCTCTGGAAACACCATATATTTT. It translates to CATSRDQVFSGNTIYF.

CDR3 loop: CVGSLEYVGGTDTQYF. CDR3 sequence (DNA): TGCGTCGGCAGCCTGGAGTATGTGGGGGGCACAGATACGCAGTATTTT. The chain is built from TRBV5-1 and TRBJ2-3; either TRBD1 or TRBD2 may fit D (5 bases each). Germline V gives CDR1 SGHRS, CDR2 YFSETQ. The CDR3 sequence is 16 residues long.

Regarding this clonotype: A much more abundant neighbour one base away suggests this may be a read error. The chain couples TRBV7-9 to TRBJ2-5, with 9 bases aligning to TRBD1. The length of the CDR3 is 15 residues. J was trimmed by 5 bases and V by 7 bases; bases with no gene match: 11. The germline gives CDR1 SEHNR, CDR2 FQNEAQ (reference sequence). The CDR3 spells CASKIQGAPQETQYF. DNA for the CDR3: TGTGCCAGCAAAATACAGGGGGCGCCCCAGGAGACCCAGTACTTC. The entire variable domain, with the rest obtained from reference TRBV7-9 and TRBJ2-5, is as follows: DTGVSQNPRHKITKRGQNVTFRCDPISEHNRLYWYRQTLGQGPEFLTYFQNEAQLEKSRLLSDRFSAERPKGSFSTLEIQRTEQGDSAMYLCASKIQGAPQETQYFGPGTRLLVL.

This clonotype was found many times. DNA for the CDR3: TGTGCCAGCAGTCCTACTAGCGGGAGGGTATACGAGCAGTACTTC. Residues: CASSPTSGRVYEQYF. The chain is built from TRBV7-6 and TRBJ2-7; 13 bases agree with TRBD2. CDR3 length: 15 amino acids. V lost 6 bases to trimming and J lost 4 bases; unmatched junction nucleotides: 6. Looked up from germline, CDR1 is SGHVS and CDR2 is FNYEAQ.

As concerns this clonotype: A clone one base away is much larger, so this may be a read error. This rearrangement joins TRBV19 to TRBJ2-5; the match to TRBD1 covers 8 bases. This CDR3 spans 15 amino acids. Germline values: CDR1 LNHDA, CDR2 SQIVND (reference sequence). The V and J ends lost 4 bases and 4 bases, in that order; junction bases with no gene match: 8. CDR3 protein: CASSSIQGVRETQYF. In DNA, the CDR3 is TGTGCCAGTAGTAGCATACAGGGGGTTCGAGAGACCCAGTACTTC.

Turning to this clonotype: Mismatch with germline at one junction end may stem from a read error. The V gene is TRBV7-8, the J gene TRBJ2-7, with 7 nucleotides matching TRBD1. The CDR3 runs to 13 residues. Germline V gene sequence: CDR1 SGHVS, CDR2 FQNEAQ. As DNA, the CDR3 is TGTGCCAGCGGCTCGGGACAGACGTACGAGCAGTACTTT. Its translation: CASGSGQTYEQYF.

This clonotype was counted many times. This chain links TRBV4-3 with TRBJ2-1, with 7 bases matching TRBD2. Trimming cost V 0 bases and J 2 bases; bases outside gene matches: 10. Germline assignment: CDR1 LGHNA and CDR2 YSLEER. The CDR3 is made up of 18 amino acids. Written as DNA, the CDR3 is TGCGCCAGCAGCCAAGATTCCGGCCTAGCGGAGACCTACAATGAGCAGTTCTTC. This gives the protein CASSQDSGLAETYNEQFF.

This clonotype was found many times. The chain recombines TRBV5-1 with TRBJ2-5; 7 positions match TRBD1. Germline V lookup: CDR1 SGHRS, CDR2 YFSETQ. This CDR3 contains 15 residues. V trimming: 4 bases; J trimming: 2 bases; junction bases outside the gene matches: 8. The CDR3 sequence: CASSLIRDRQETQYF. CDR3 nucleotides: TGCGCCAGCAGCCTAATCCGGGACAGACAAGAGACCCAGTACTTC.

In DNA, the CDR3 is TGTGCCAGCCGGTTCTACTATGGCTACACCTTC. The encoded protein is CASRFYYGYTF. The chain employs TRBV28 and TRBJ1-2; unclear D gene. Germline V gene data show CDR1 as MDHEN and CDR2 as SYDVKM. The V end was cut by 8 bases, the J end by 3 bases, with 7 bases between. The CDR3 covers 11 residues.

In this sample, this clonotype turned up many times. This chain uses TRBV20-1 with TRBJ2-3; 10 bases match TRBD2. The ends lost 6 bases at V and 6 bases at J; junction bases unmatched: 18. CDR3 size: 17 residues. Germline V gene lookup returns CDR1 DFQATT and CDR2 SNEGSKA (reference sequence). In DNA form, the CDR3 reads TGCAGTGCGAGGGACGGAACGTCGACTAGCGGGCAGGATACGCAGTATTTT. This sequence encodes CSARDGTSTSGQDTQYF.

The V call is TRBV4-2, the J call TRBJ2-1; D uncertain. CDR3 length equals 16 residues. Trimming left V 0 bases short and J 10 bases short, with 19 bases between. Germline CDR1 LGHNA, CDR2 YNFKEQ. The CDR3 bases are TGTGCCAGCAGCCAAGATCGGGCAGTAGCTGTTCGGGAGCAGTTCTTC. Amino acids: CASSQDRAVAVREQFF.

Comment on this clonotype: This CDR3 is missing its conserved last phenylalanine or tryptophan, likely due to a read error. This chain links TRBV13 with TRBJ2-7; D remains ambiguous. Trimming stripped 5 bases from V and 6 bases from J, with 11 bases between. Germline CDR1 PRHDT, CDR2 FYEKMQ (reference sequence). CDR3 length: 12 amino acids. CDR3 in amino acids: CASSPTSGEQYS. The CDR3 DNA is TGTGCCAGCAGCCCAACAAGTGGCGAGCAGTACTCC.

This clonotype was recorded at least ten times. The CDR3 carries no conserved terminal phenylalanine or tryptophan, so it likely arises from a read error. The chain recombines TRBV6-5 with TRBJ2-1; possibly TRBD1 for D (6 bases). Germline CDR1 is MNHEY and CDR2 is SVGAGI. The CDR3 is made up of 16 amino acids. V gave up 5 bases and J gave up 1 base, with 15 bases separating them. This CDR3 is CASSRYRVVSYNEQFS. The CDR3 DNA is TGTGCCAGCAGTCGATACAGGGTTGTATCCTACAATGAGCAGTTCTCC.

This clonotype showed up just a few times. The chain is built from TRBV27 and TRBJ1-4; D remains ambiguous. Germline V gene lookup returns CDR1 MNHEY and CDR2 SMNVEV (reference sequence). This CDR3 comprises 15 residues. V was trimmed by 5 bases and J by 7 bases, leaving 17 bases between them. DNA for the CDR3: TGTGCCAGCAGTCCGAGGGAGACGGGTCCTGAAAAACTGTTTTTT. It yields the protein CASSPRETGPEKLFF.

This clonotype was seen many times. V gene TRBV7-9 combines with J gene TRBJ2-7, with D tentatively TRBD1 (7 bases). Looked up from germline, CDR1 is SEHNR and CDR2 is FQNEAQ (reference sequence). The V gene lost 6 bases and the J gene lost 3 bases, with 18 bases spanning the gap. The CDR3 length is 15 residues. CDR3 nucleotide sequence: TGTGCCAGCAGTTCAGGGGGGCAGGTACGCTACGAGCAGTACTTC. Amino acids: CASSSGGQVRYEQYF.